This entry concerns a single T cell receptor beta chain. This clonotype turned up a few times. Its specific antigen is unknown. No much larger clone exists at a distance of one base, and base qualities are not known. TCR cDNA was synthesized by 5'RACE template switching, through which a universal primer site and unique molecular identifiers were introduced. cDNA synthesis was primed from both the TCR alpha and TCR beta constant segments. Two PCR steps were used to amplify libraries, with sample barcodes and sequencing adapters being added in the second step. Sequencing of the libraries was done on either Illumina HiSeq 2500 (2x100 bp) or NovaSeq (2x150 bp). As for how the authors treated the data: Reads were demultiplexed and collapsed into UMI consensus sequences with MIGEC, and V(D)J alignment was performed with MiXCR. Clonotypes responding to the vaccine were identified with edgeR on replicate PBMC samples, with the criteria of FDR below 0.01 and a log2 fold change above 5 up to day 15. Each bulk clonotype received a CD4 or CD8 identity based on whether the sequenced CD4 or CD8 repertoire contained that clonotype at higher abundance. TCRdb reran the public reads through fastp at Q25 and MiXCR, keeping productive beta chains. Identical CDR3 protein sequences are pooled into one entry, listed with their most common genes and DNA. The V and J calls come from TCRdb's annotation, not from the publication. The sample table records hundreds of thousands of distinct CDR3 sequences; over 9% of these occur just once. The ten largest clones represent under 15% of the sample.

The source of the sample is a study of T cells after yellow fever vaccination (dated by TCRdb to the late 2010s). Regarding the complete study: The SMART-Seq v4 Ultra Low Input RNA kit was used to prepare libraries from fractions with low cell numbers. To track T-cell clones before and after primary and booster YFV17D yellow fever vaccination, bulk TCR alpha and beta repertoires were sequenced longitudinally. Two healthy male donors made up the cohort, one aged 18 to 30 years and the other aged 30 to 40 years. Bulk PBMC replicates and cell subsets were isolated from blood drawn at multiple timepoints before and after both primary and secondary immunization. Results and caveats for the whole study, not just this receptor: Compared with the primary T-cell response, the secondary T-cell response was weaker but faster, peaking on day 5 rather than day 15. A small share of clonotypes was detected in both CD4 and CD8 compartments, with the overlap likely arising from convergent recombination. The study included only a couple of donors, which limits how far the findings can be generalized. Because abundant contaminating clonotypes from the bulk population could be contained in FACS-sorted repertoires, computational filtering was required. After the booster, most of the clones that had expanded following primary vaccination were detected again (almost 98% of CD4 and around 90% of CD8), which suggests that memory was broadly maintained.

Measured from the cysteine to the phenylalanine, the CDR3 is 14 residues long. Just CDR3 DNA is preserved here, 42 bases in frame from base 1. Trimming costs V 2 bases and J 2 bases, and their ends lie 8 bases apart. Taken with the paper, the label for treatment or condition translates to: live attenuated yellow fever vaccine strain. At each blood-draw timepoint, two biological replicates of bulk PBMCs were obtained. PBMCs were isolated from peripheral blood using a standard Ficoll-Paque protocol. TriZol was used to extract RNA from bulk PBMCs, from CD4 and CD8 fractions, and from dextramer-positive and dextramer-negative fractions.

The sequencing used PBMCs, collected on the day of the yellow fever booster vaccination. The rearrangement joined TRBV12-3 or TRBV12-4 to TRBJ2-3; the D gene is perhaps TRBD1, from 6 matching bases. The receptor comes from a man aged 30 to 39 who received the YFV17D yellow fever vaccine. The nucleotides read TGTGCCAGCAGTTTAAGGACAGTCACAGATACGCAGTATTTT. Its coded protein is CASSLRTVTDTQYF.